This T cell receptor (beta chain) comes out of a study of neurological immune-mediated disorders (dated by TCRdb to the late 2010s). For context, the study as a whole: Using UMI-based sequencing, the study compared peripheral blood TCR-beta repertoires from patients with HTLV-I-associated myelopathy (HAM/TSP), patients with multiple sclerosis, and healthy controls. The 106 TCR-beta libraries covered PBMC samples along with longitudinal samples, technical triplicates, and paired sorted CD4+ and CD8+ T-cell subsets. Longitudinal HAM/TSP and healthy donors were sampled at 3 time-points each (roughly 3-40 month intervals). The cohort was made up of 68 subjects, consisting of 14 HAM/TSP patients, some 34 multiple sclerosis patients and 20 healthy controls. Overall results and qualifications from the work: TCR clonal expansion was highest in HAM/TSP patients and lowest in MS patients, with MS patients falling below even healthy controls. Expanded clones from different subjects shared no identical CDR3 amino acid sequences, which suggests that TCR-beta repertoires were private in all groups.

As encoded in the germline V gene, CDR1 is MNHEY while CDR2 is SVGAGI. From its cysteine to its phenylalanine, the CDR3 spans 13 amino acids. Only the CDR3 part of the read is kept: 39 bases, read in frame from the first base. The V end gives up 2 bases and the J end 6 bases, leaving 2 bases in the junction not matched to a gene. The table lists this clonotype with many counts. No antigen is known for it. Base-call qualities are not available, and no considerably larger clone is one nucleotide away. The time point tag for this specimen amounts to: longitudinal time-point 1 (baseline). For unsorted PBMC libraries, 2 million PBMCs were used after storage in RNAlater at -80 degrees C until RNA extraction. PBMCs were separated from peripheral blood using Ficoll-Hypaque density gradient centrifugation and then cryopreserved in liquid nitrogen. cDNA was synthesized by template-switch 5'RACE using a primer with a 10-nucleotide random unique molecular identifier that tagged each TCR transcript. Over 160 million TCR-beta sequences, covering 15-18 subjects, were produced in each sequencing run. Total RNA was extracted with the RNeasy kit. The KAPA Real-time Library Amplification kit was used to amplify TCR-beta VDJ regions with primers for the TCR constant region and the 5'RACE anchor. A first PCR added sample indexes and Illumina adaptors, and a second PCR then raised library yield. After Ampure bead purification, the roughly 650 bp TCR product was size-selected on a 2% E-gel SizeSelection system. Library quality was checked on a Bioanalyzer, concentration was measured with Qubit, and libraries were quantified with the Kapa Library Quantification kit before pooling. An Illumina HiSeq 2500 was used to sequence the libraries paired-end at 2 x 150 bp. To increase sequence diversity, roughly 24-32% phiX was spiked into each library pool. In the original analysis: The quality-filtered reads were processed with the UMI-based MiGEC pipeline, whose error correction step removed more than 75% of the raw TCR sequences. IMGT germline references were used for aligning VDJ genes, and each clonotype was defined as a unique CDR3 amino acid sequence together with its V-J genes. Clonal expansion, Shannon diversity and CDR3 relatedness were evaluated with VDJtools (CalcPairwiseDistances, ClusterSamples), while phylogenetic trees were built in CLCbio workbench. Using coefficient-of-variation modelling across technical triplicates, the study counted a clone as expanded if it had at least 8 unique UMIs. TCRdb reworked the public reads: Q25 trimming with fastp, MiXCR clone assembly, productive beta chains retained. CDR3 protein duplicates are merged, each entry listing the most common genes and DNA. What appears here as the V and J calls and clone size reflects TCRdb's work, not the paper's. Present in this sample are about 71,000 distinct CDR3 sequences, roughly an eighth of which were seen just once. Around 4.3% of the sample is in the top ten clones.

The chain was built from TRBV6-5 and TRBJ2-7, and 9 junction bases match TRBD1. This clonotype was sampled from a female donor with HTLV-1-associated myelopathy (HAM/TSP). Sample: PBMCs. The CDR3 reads CASSYDRGTEQYF. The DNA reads TGTGCCAGCAGTTACGACAGGGGGACCGAGCAGTACTTC.